This is a list of T cell receptor beta chains from one sample in a study of blood T cell repertoires in COVID-19. TCRdb's copy holds only in-frame clones and misses some; the assay was immunoSEQ multiplex PCR. Among tens of thousands of clones listed, about 89% were seen once. Sequencing was performed on PBMCs or T cells enriched from blood (not recorded which). These receptors all stem from a woman aged 45-65 years with acute COVID-19. The CDR3 runs from the conserved cysteine through the conserved F or W. D genes are given only for firm matches. The size of a clone is reported for some rows only, either as once, few or many, or as a class for expanded clones.

>TRBD1|.|TRBJ1-4|TRBV11-2
CASRLGTVREKLFF
TGTGCCAGCCGGCTAGGGACAGTTCGGGAAAAACTGTTTTTT
>.|once|TRBJ1-2|TRBV4-2
CASSQVKGDYGYTF
TGTGCCAGCAGCCAAGTCAAGGGGGACTATGGCTACACCTTC
>TRBD1|once|TRBJ2-7|TRBV3-1/TRBV3-2
CASSPQTGGAGEQYF
TGTGCCAGCAGCCCACAGACAGGGGGCGCAGGAGAGCAGTACTTC
>.|once|TRBJ1-1|TRBV3-1/TRBV3-2
CASSQDPSTGSNTEAFF
TGTGCCAGCAGCCAAGATCCCTCAACCGGGTCGAACACTGAAGCTTTCTTT
>.|.|TRBJ1-4|TRBV5-1
CASSLEYGGGSEKLFF
TGCGCCAGCAGCTTGGAATATGGGGGCGGGAGTGAAAAACTGTTTTTT
>TRBD1|.|TRBJ2-7|TRBV19
CASSIGAGQGYEQYF
TGTGCCAGTAGTATAGGGGCGGGACAGGGGTACGAGCAGTACTTC
>TRBD2|.|TRBJ2-3|TRBV30
CAWSTSGRDTQYF
TGTGCCTGGAGTACTAGCGGGAGAGATACGCAGTATTTT
>.|.|TRBJ2-1|TRBV7-2
CASTSGAYNEQFF
TGTGCCAGCACGTCGGGTGCCTACAATGAGCAGTTCTTC
>TRBD1|.|TRBJ1-2|TRBV30
CAWSPPDRDLWGYTF
TGTGCCTGGAGTCCCCCGGACAGGGACCTATGGGGCTACACCTTC
>.|.|TRBJ1-3|TRBV18
CASSPRWSSGNTIYF
TGTGCCAGCTCACCCAGATGGAGTTCTGGAAACACCATATATTTT
>.|.|TRBJ1-2|TRBV20-1
CSASGVAGYGYTF
TGCAGTGCTAGTGGGGTGGCGGGCTATGGCTACACCTTC
>.|.|TRBJ2-6|TRBV5-4
CASSGGPNSGANVLTF
TGTGCCAGCAGTGGGGGCCCAAACTCTGGGGCCAACGTCCTGACTTTC
>.|.|TRBJ2-7|TRBV18
CASSPPQGYEQYF
TGTGCCAGCTCACCACCTCAGGGTTACGAGCAGTACTTC
>.|.|TRBJ1-2|TRBV30
CAWSVVGSGMVYGYTF
TGTGCCTGGAGTGTAGTCGGGTCAGGGATGGTCTATGGCTACACCTTC
>TRBD2|.|TRBJ2-1|TRBV7-9
CASSLVGSGLAESNEQFF
TGTGCCAGCAGCTTAGTAGGGTCGGGACTAGCGGAGTCTAATGAGCAGTTCTTC
>.|once|TRBJ1-1|TRBV7-3
CASSFNMNTEAFF
TGTGCCAGCAGCTTTAACATGAACACTGAAGCTTTCTTT
>.|.|TRBJ1-4|TRBV6-5
CASSDGATNEKLFF
TGTGCCAGCAGCGACGGGGCAACTAATGAAAAACTGTTTTTT
>TRBD1|.|TRBJ1-4|TRBV6-5
CASNSGQGLEKLFF
TGTGCCAGCAACTCGGGACAGGGACTTGAAAAACTGTTTTTT
>TRBD1|few|TRBJ1-1|TRBV11-3
CASRRPGQGTEAFF
TGTGCCAGCAGGCGACCGGGACAGGGGACTGAAGCTTTCTTT
>TRBD1|.|TRBJ2-5|TRBV24-1
CATRSTGEKTQYF
TGTGCCACCAGATCGACAGGGGAAAAGACCCAGTACTTC
>TRBD1|.|TRBJ2-1|TRBV7-8
CASSWRAALGNRGRWNEQFF
TGTGCCAGCAGCTGGCGTGCGGCCCTGGGGAACAGGGGGCGATGGAATGAGCAGTTCTTC
>TRBD1|.|TRBJ1-4|TRBV27
CASSLENRGSNEKLFF
TGTGCCAGCAGTTTAGAAAACAGGGGATCCAATGAAAAACTGTTTTTT
>TRBD1|.|TRBJ1-1|TRBV2
CASSEIRDRGAEAFF
TGTGCCAGCAGTGAAATAAGGGACAGGGGGGCTGAAGCTTTCTTT
>TRBD1|once|TRBJ1-3|TRBV2
CASSAQGSSGNTIYF
TGTGCCAGCAGTGCACAGGGGAGCTCTGGAAACACCATATATTTT
>.|.|TRBJ1-3|TRBV7-8
CASSPRTPTSGNTIYF
TGTGCCAGCAGCCCGAGGACACCAACCTCTGGAAACACCATATATTTT
>TRBD2|.|TRBJ2-3|TRBV5-8
CASSVAGSTDTQYF
TGTGCCAGCAGCGTAGCGGGGAGCACAGATACGCAGTATTTT
>.|.|TRBJ1-4|TRBV14
CASSQLGQLNEKLFF
TGTGCCAGCAGCCAGCTAGGACAGCTTAATGAAAAACTGTTTTTT